This entry concerns a single T cell receptor beta chain. Its matching antigen is unknown. This sample was included in a study of T cells in tuberculosis. In the study overall: Sequenced TCRs come from CD1B-GMM tetramer-binding T cells. Samples predate treatment or fall within its first 7 days.

Broader study findings: Active tuberculosis TCR-alpha repertoires lay closer to GMM-specific TCRs than IGRA-negative controls, suggesting clonal expansion.

Trimming left V 4 bases short and J 0 bases short, with 13 bases between. The CDR3 loop spans 16 amino acids. Per the germline V gene, CDR1 is MNHEY and CDR2 is SMNVEV (reference sequence). As to time point: new active TB diagnosis, blood taken before or within 7 days of starting treatment. Profiled with immunoSEQ multiplex PCR; TCRdb holds only in-frame clones, not every one. The sample holds roughly 34,000 clones; roughly 93% are singletons and the top ten take around 10%. The TCR originated in an adult with tuberculosis. The chain uses TRBV27 and TRBJ1-5, with D possibly TRBD1 on 6 matching bases. Material: PBMCs, obtained at tuberculosis diagnosis. This chain's CDR3 is CASSSTGFYSNQPQHF. The CDR3 DNA reads TGTGCCAGCAGTTCCACAGGGTTCTATAGCAATCAGCCCCAGCATTTT.